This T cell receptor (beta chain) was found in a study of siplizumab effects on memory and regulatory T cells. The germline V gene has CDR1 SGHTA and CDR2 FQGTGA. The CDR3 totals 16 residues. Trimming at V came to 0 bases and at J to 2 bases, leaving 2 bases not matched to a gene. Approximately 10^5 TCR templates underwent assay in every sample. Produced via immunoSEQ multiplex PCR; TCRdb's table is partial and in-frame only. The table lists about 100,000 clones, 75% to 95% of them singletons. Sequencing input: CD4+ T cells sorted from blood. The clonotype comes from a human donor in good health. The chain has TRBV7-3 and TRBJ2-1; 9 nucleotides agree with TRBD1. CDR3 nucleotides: TGTGCCAGCAGCTTAACAGGGACAGGGACCTACAATGAGCAGTTCTTC. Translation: CASSLTGTGTYNEQFF.